Presented here are 27 T cell receptor beta chains from one specimen sequenced in a study of CD8 T cells in Susac syndrome. RNA was extracted with the RNeasy kit, and a quantity of roughly 0.5 to 1 ug was reverse transcribed using random hexamers. One entry per CDR3 protein, called by TCRdb with MiXCR from the immunoSEQ multiplex PCR reads. The data contain about 52,000 distinct CDR3 sequences, approximately 93% of them seen just once; the ten biggest clones take up about 0.54%. Sequenced: CD8+ T cells from PBMCs. The receptors originated from a human donor with multiple sclerosis.

This clonotype came up a few times. The rearrangement uses TRBV4-1 and TRBJ2-7; 12 bases fit TRBD2. Germline V gives CDR1 MGHRA, CDR2 YSYEKL. The CDR3 contains 13 residues. Trimming cost V 4 bases and J 6 bases; bases outside gene matches: 1. The CDR3 loop reads CASSPGLAGEQYF. The CDR3 DNA reads as TGCGCCAGCAGCCCGGGACTAGCGGGCGAGCAGTACTTC.

The rearrangement joins TRBV15 to TRBJ2-5, with D perhaps TRBD2 (6 bases). V lost 0 bases to trimming and J lost 5 bases, with 13 bases between them. Germline loops: CDR1 LNHNV, CDR2 YYDKDF (reference sequence). The CDR3 sequence is 15 residues long. The CDR3: CATSRERGTAETQYF. The DNA for the CDR3 is TGTGCCACCAGCAGAGAACGCGGGACGGCGGAGACCCAGTACTTC.

The V gene is TRBV27, the J gene TRBJ1-1, with D possibly being TRBD1 (6 bases). The germline V and J ends were trimmed by 2 bases and 4 bases, with 11 bases remaining between them. The CDR3 runs to 14 residues. The germline CDR1 and CDR2 sequences are MNHEY and SMNVEV (reference sequence). The DNA for the CDR3 is TGTGCCAGCAGTTTAGATGTAGGGGGCACTGAAGCTTTCTTT. Translating gives CASSLDVGGTEAFF.

The chain carries TRBV4-1 and TRBJ2-7; 7 bases are a match to TRBD1. The V gene end was trimmed by 2 bases and the J gene end by 2 bases; junction bases not matched to a gene: 6. This CDR3 is 15 amino acids long. Germline lookup yields CDR1 MGHRA and CDR2 YSYEKL. The CDR3 loop reads CASSQTGAGTYEQYF. The DNA of the CDR3 is TGCGCCAGCAGCCAAACAGGGGCCGGGACCTACGAGCAGTACTTC.

The chain is built from TRBV4-3 and TRBJ2-3; TRBD1 matches 7 bases. V lost 0 bases, J lost 3 bases, and 3 bases stayed unmatched. Germline-derived CDR1 and CDR2 are LGHNA and YSLEER. This CDR3 region has 15 residues. Here the CDR3 DNA reads TGCGCCAGCAGCCAAGACGGGACAGAGACAGATACGCAGTATTTT. Its protein is CASSQDGTETDTQYF.

As DNA, the CDR3 is TGTGCCAGCAGCTTAGCTTCAGGGGCCAGCATTCAGTACTTC. It yields the protein CASSLASGASIQYF. This chain links TRBV11-1 with TRBJ2-4; a weak D match, TRBD1 (6 bases). V dropped 0 bases and J dropped 9 bases, with 12 bases sitting between them. The CDR3 has 14 amino acids. Germline lookup yields CDR1 SGHAT and CDR2 FQDESV (reference sequence).

The table lists this clonotype with a count of one. This chain connects TRBV29-1 to TRBJ2-3, with D perhaps TRBD2 (5 bases). Germline V lookup: CDR1 SQVTM, CDR2 ANQGSEA. The CDR3 length is 14 residues. V shed 4 bases and J shed 4 bases, with 15 bases lying between them. CDR3 sequence (DNA): TGCAGCGTTGCCCCCCCTGAGGGATCAGATACGCAGTATTTT. Protein product: CSVAPPEGSDTQYF.

This chain links TRBV20-1 with TRBJ2-7; 12 positions agree with TRBD1. Germline CDR1 and CDR2: DFQATT and SNEGSKA (reference sequence). CDR3 length equals 14 residues. Trimming cost V 6 bases and J 2 bases; bases outside gene matches: 5. The CDR3 bases are TGCAGTGCGGACGGGACAGGGGGCACCTACGAGCAGTACTTC. Its translation: CSADGTGGTYEQYF.

The V gene is TRBV7-8, the J gene TRBJ1-4; 7 nucleotides match TRBD1. With V trimmed by 5 bases and J by 7 bases, 10 bases remained unmatched. CDR1 SGHVS and CDR2 FQNEAQ come from the germline V gene. The CDR3 length is 15 residues. CDR3 DNA: TGTGCCAGCAGCCCTAACAGGGGCCCCTCTGAAAAACTGTTTTTT. Translation gives CASSPNRGPSEKLFF.

V usage is TRBV5-1 and J usage is TRBJ1-1; TRBD1 is a possible D gene (6 bases). Trimming pared 2 bases from V and 4 bases from J, leaving 12 bases between. The CDR3 sequence is 14 residues long. CDR1 is SGHRS and CDR2 is YFSETQ in the germline V gene. The CDR3 nucleotides read TGCGCCAGCAGCTTTCGGGTAGGGGGCACTGAAGCTTTCTTT. The encoded protein is CASSFRVGGTEAFF.

The V call is TRBV29-1, the J call TRBJ2-3; no clear D. CDR1 SQVTM and CDR2 ANQGSEA come from the germline V gene. This CDR3 has 12 amino acids. Trimming cost V 6 bases and J 3 bases, with 10 bases left between them. This chain's CDR3 is CSVPFPTDTQYF. The CDR3 nucleotides are TGCAGCGTCCCTTTCCCAACAGATACGCAGTATTTT.

The CDR3 spells CSARVGWGYEQYF. DNA for the CDR3: TGCAGTGCTAGAGTTGGGTGGGGTTACGAGCAGTACTTC. This chain joins TRBV20-1 and TRBJ2-7; D unresolved. There are 13 residues in the CDR3. CDR1 is DFQATT, CDR2 SNEGSKA, per germline (reference sequence). Trimming left V 1 base short and J 4 bases short, with 11 bases between.

This clonotype was seen more than once but under ten times. In nucleotides, the CDR3 is TGTGCCAGCAGCTTACCCTTCACGAGCGGAGATGAGCAGTTCTTC. Residues: CASSLPFTSGDEQFF. The chain has TRBV6-2 or TRBV6-3 and TRBJ2-1, with D possibly being TRBD2 (5 bases). This CDR3 has 15 residues. V lost 6 bases and J lost 8, with 20 bases in between. Germline V gene lookup returns CDR1 MNHEY and CDR2 SVGEGT.

This clonotype came up once. This rearrangement joins TRBV7-9 to TRBJ2-4; TRBD1 agrees at 7 bases. In germline, CDR1 is SEHNR, CDR2 FQNEAQ (reference sequence). The junction had 4 bases not matched to a gene; V was cut back by 5 bases and J by 0 bases. The CDR3 spans 15 residues. The CDR3 loop is CASSPDRVAKNIQYF. Here the CDR3 DNA reads TGTGCCAGCAGCCCCGACAGGGTAGCCAAAAACATTCAGTACTTC.

The rearrangement links TRBV12-5 to TRBJ1-2; D perhaps matches TRBD1 (6 bases). Germline CDR1 and CDR2: LGHNT and FRNRAP. V shed 2 bases and J shed 6 bases, with 13 bases lying between them. The CDR3 has 14 amino acids. The CDR3 spells CASGLHTGSDGYTF. In DNA, the CDR3 is TGTGCTAGTGGTTTGCACACAGGGAGTGATGGCTACACCTTC.

The chain joins TRBV6-4 to TRBJ1-5, with no clear D. This CDR3 contains 15 residues. The V end was cut by 6 bases, the J end by 2 bases, with 14 bases between. Germline loops: CDR1 MRHNA, CDR2 SNTAGT. The DNA for the CDR3 is TGTGCCAGCAGCCCGACCTCGGCGGGCAATCAGCCCCAGCATTTT. Translation gives CASSPTSAGNQPQHF.

The rearrangement uses TRBV9 and TRBJ1-2; 7 nucleotides match TRBD1. Germline values: CDR1 SGDLS, CDR2 YYNGEE. With V trimmed by 3 bases and J by 1 base, 3 bases remained unmatched. The CDR3 runs to 14 residues. The CDR3 here is CASSAGTDNYGYTF. CDR3 bases: TGTGCCAGCAGCGCCGGGACAGATAACTATGGCTACACCTTC.

This clonotype was seen a handful of times. The rearrangement joins TRBV19 to TRBJ1-5; the D is unclear. Trimming took off 1 base at V and 1 base at J, with 5 bases between the two ends. Germline CDR1 reads LNHDA; CDR2 reads SQIVND (reference sequence). The CDR3 is made up of 14 amino acids. In DNA, the CDR3 is TGTGCCAGTAGTATAGCGGGGAGCAATCAGCCCCAGCATTTT. It yields the protein CASSIAGSNQPQHF. Using reference TRBV19 and TRBJ1-5 for the parts outside the CDR3, the full variable domain is DGGITQSPKYLFRKEGQNVTLSCEQNLNHDAMYWYRQDPGQGLRLIYYSQIVNDFQKGDIAEGYSVSREKKESFPLTVTSAQKNPTAFYLCASSIAGSNQPQHFGDGTRLSIL.

V and J are TRBV29-1 and TRBJ2-7; a possible D gene is TRBD1 (6 bases). V gave up 7 bases and J gave up 4 bases, with 11 bases separating them. The CDR3 is made up of 11 amino acids. The germline V gene encodes CDR1 SQVTM and CDR2 ANQGSEA. The CDR3 bases are TGCAGCGCTGGTACAGGGTACGAGCAGTACTTC. Protein sequence: CSAGTGYEQYF.

V is TRBV6-5 and J is TRBJ1-1; D remains ambiguous. The length of the CDR3 is 14 residues. The germline CDR1 and CDR2 sequences are MNHEY and SVGAGI. The V gene lost 4 bases and the J gene lost 0 bases, with 9 bases spanning the gap. The CDR3 nucleotides are TGTGCCAGCAGTTCCGGCAGGATGAACACTGAAGCTTTCTTT. Translated, it gives CASSSGRMNTEAFF.

In this sample, this clonotype turned up once. This chain's CDR3 is CASSLGTLTYEQYF. CDR3 sequence (DNA): TGTGCCAGCAGCTTAGGGACTCTCACCTACGAGCAGTACTTC. V and J are TRBV7-6 and TRBJ2-7; D may be TRBD2 (5 bases). CDR1 is SGHVS, CDR2 FNYEAQ, per germline. CDR3 length equals 14 residues. V gave up 1 base and J gave up 2 bases, with 9 bases separating them.

This chain connects TRBV3-1 to TRBJ2-3, with no clear D. The germline CDR1 and CDR2 sequences are LGHDT and YNNKEL (reference sequence). V was shortened by 1 base and J by 4 bases, with 15 bases between the two germline ends. CDR3 size: 16 residues. The DNA for the CDR3 is TGTGCCAGCAGCCAAGTTCGCCAGGCGGTGGCAGATACGCAGTATTTT. This gives the protein CASSQVRQAVADTQYF.

This clonotype appeared a single time. The chain joins TRBV9 to TRBJ2-1, with D unresolved. The CDR3 runs to 14 residues. CDR1 and CDR2 (germline): SGDLS, YYNGEE. The V end lost 3 bases, the J end lost 0 bases, and 7 bases lay between the germline ends. The CDR3 nucleotides read TGTGCCAGCAGCGGGACCGACTCCTACAATGAGCAGTTCTTC. As protein: CASSGTDSYNEQFF.

The table lists this clonotype with a few counts. The V call is TRBV5-1, the J call TRBJ1-1; 8 bases are shared with TRBD1. The ends lost 5 bases at V and 4 bases at J; junction bases unmatched: 4. This CDR3 has 13 residues. Germline CDR1 reads SGHRS; CDR2 reads YFSETQ. In DNA form, the CDR3 reads TGCGCCAGCAGTTCTACAGGGGGCACTGAAGCTTTCTTT. Protein product: CASSSTGGTEAFF.

The chain combines TRBV13 with TRBJ2-5; 9 bases line up with TRBD1. J lost 4 bases, V lost 5 bases, and 5 bases had no gene match. The germline V gene has CDR1 PRHDT and CDR2 FYEKMQ (reference sequence). The CDR3 spans 14 residues. The CDR3, as DNA: TGTGCCAGCAGCCAGCGACAGGGGGGAGAGACCCAGTACTTC. Amino acids: CASSQRQGGETQYF.

The V gene is TRBV2, the J gene TRBJ2-7, with 11 bases aligning to TRBD1. From germline, CDR1 is SNHLY and CDR2 FYNNEI. V was clipped by 6 bases and J by 4 bases; unmatched bases: 8. This CDR3 comprises 15 residues. The CDR3 nucleotides read TGTGCCAGCAGGATCGGGACAGGGGGAGGGTACGAGCAGTACTTC. Protein product: CASRIGTGGGYEQYF. Looking up the rest from reference TRBV2 and TRBJ2-7 gives the full variable domain: EPEVTQTPSHQVTQMGQEVILRCVPISNHLYFYWYRQILGQKVEFLVSFYNNEISEKSEIFDDQFSVERPDGSNFTLKIRSTKLEDSAMYFCASRIGTGGGYEQYFGPGTRLTVT.

The V call is TRBV19, the J call TRBJ2-7, with D tentatively TRBD2 (6 bases). V gave up 4 bases and J gave up 4 bases, with 8 bases separating them. There are 12 residues in the CDR3. CDR1 and CDR2 from the germline V gene are LNHDA and SQIVND (reference sequence). The CDR3 sequence: CASSTGVYEQYF. The CDR3 DNA is TGTGCCAGTAGTACGGGGGTATACGAGCAGTACTTC.